This is a list of T cell receptor beta chains from one sample in a study of siplizumab effects on memory and regulatory T cells. Profiling relied on immunoSEQ multiplex PCR, and the TCRdb table lists in-frame clones only, not all of them. The sample records 70,000 to 95,000 clones, around 97% being singletons. Sequenced sample: naive CD4+ T cells sorted from blood. The receptors originated from a human donor in good health. CDR3s include the opening cysteine and the closing phenylalanine or tryptophan. The D gene is left open where the match is weak. Clone size is stated in some rows and not others, as once, few, many or a class when expanded.

size	V	J	D	DNA	CDR3
-	TRBV12-5	TRBJ2-3	-	TGTGCTAGTGGTTTGACCGGGGGCGCGGATACGCAGTATTTT	CASGLTGGADTQYF
-	TRBV7-3	TRBJ2-1	-	TGTGCCAGCAGCTCCGACGGAGGTGATGAGCAGTTCTTC	CASSSDGGDEQFF
-	TRBV19	TRBJ1-5	TRBD1	TGTGCCAGTAGTAAGAGACAGGGGTACAATCAGCCCCAGCATTTT	CASSKRQGYNQPQHF
-	TRBV6-5	TRBJ1-2	-	TGTGCCACTAGACTGGGGGGACAAGGCTACACCTTC	CATRLGGQGYTF
-	TRBV4-2	TRBJ1-4	-	TGTGCCAGCAGCCAGACTAGCGTCTCTTCAACTAATGAAAAACTGTTTTTT	CASSQTSVSSTNEKLFF
-	TRBV5-1	TRBJ1-6	TRBD1	TGCGCCAGCAGCCCGGGCCCAGGCAGGGGGAATTCACCCCTCCACTTT	CASSPGPGRGNSPLHF
-	TRBV10-2	TRBJ2-2	-	TGCGCCAGCAGAAGACAGGCGAACACCGGGGAGCTGTTTTTT	CASRRQANTGELFF
-	TRBV7-9	TRBJ2-1	TRBD2	TGTGCCAGCAGCCCTCAAGGTAGCGGGGTTTTTTACTCCTACAATGAGCAGTTCTTC	CASSPQGSGVFYSYNEQFF
once	TRBV28	TRBJ2-7	-	TGTGCCAGCATGGCCGGGGGAGAAGCCTACGAGCAGTACTTC	CASMAGGEAYEQYF
-	TRBV6-5	TRBJ2-2	-	TGTGCCAGTAACAGGGACCGTGACACCGGGGAGCTGTTTTTT	CASNRDRDTGELFF
once	TRBV6-6	TRBJ1-1	TRBD1	TGTGCCAGCAGCTACACGATTGAGGACAGGGCCTATGAAGCTTTCTTT	CASSYTIEDRAYEAFF
-	TRBV11-3	TRBJ2-7	-	TGTGCCAGCAGCTGGGAGAGTGGAACGGACGAGCAGTACTTC	CASSWESGTDEQYF
-	TRBV18	TRBJ1-2	-	TGTGCCAGCTCACAGGACAGACACTATGGCTACACCTTC	CASSQDRHYGYTF
-	TRBV7-3	TRBJ1-6	-	TGTGCCAGCAGTCCCGGGGGGGTCACTAATTCACCCCTCCACTTT	CASSPGGVTNSPLHF
-	TRBV6-5	TRBJ1-2	-	TGTGCCAGCAGTTACTCTGGGGCTGCTGGCTACACCTTC	CASSYSGAAGYTF
-	TRBV7-9	TRBJ2-5	-	TGTGCCAGCAGCTTCCTCACGGAAACCCCGGAGACCCAGTACTTC	CASSFLTETPETQYF
-	TRBV18	TRBJ2-7	TRBD1	TGTGCCAGCTCACGGACGACAGGGGGCAGCGGCGAGCAGTACTTC	CASSRTTGGSGEQYF
-	TRBV9	TRBJ1-1	-	TGTGCCAGCAGCGGTGGTTGGCTTAACACTGAAGCTTTCTTT	CASSGGWLNTEAFF
-	TRBV7-2	TRBJ2-7	-	TGTGCCAGCAGCTTGAGAGGCGGGTCGACTGTGGCTCGGGACTTC	CASSLRGGSTVARDF
-	TRBV19	TRBJ2-4	TRBD2	TGTGCCAGTAGTGTAGGGGCCGGGGGGGCCTCCATTCAGTACTTC	CASSVGAGGASIQYF
few	TRBV7-9	TRBJ2-7	-	TGTGCCAGCAGCTCCCCGGGAGTAGAGCAGTACTTC	CASSSPGVEQYF
-	TRBV2	TRBJ2-7	-	TGTGCCAGCAGGACAGACTCCTACGAGCAGTACTTC	CASRTDSYEQYF
-	TRBV18	TRBJ1-5	-	TGTGCCAGCTCACCCGGCCTAAATCCCGATCAGCCCCAGCATTTT	CASSPGLNPDQPQHF
-	TRBV2	TRBJ1-5	-	TGTGCCAGCAGTGGGGACCCGAGTGGACAGCCCCAGCATTTT	CASSGDPSGQPQHF
-	TRBV4-3	TRBJ2-7	TRBD2	TGCGCCAGCACCAGCGGGGATAGCTCCTACGAGCAGTACTTC	CASTSGDSSYEQYF
-	TRBV10-3	TRBJ2-3	TRBD1	TGTGCCATCAGGGAAGGGACAGGGATTACAGATACGCAGTATTTT	CAIREGTGITDTQYF
once	TRBV10-2	TRBJ1-6	TRBD1	TGCGCCAGCAGTAAGGGGGCTGTCAATAATTCACCCCTCCACTTT	CASSKGAVNNSPLHF
once	TRBV5-1	TRBJ2-3	-	TGCGCCAGCAGGTTTGGGACGGCGACAATAAACACAGATACGCAGTATTTT	CASRFGTATINTDTQYF
-	TRBV18	TRBJ2-2	-	TGTGCCAGCTCACCCGGACAGCTATCGAACACCGGGGAGCTGTTTTTT	CASSPGQLSNTGELFF
-	TRBV2	TRBJ1-6	TRBD1	TGTGCCAGCAGTGCCGACAGGGAGAATTCACCCCTCCACTTT	CASSADRENSPLHF
-	TRBV10-3	TRBJ1-2	-	TGTGCCATCAACTCGAGGGAAGGCGATGGCTACACCTTC	CAINSREGDGYTF
-	TRBV11-2	TRBJ1-3	-	TGTGCCAGCAGTTTTTTAGGCACCATATATTTT	CASSFLGTIYF
few	TRBV10-1	TRBJ2-7	TRBD1	TGCCCAGCAGTGTGGCCCGCACAGGGGGCGAATGTGGAGCAGTACTTC	CPAVWPAQGANVEQYF
-	TRBV5-1	TRBJ2-3	TRBD2	TGCGCCAGCAGCTTGGGTAGCGGGAGTAGCACAGATACGCAGTATTTT	CASSLGSGSSTDTQYF
-	TRBV29-1	TRBJ1-6	TRBD1	TGCAGCGTTGATCTAGGGACAGGGCATTCACCCCTCCACTTT	CSVDLGTGHSPLHF
-	TRBV28	TRBJ2-6	-	TGTGCCACTGGACTAACCTCTGGGGCCAACGTCCTGACTTTC	CATGLTSGANVLTF
-	TRBV7-9	TRBJ2-7	TRBD1	TGTGCCAGCACCTCCAATGGACAGGGGGCCTACGAGCAGTACTTC	CASTSNGQGAYEQYF
-	TRBV5-1	TRBJ2-5	-	TGCGCCAGCGGGGGGCCGAACCAAGAGACCCAGTACTTC	CASGGPNQETQYF
-	TRBV28	TRBJ2-7	-	TGTGCCAGCAGTCTCCGGGACTCAAACTACGAGCAGTACTTC	CASSLRDSNYEQYF
-	TRBV6-5	TRBJ1-5	-	TGTGCCAGCAGTTACACGGGCAATCAGCCCCAGCATTTT	CASSYTGNQPQHF
-	TRBV4-1	TRBJ1-6	-	TGCGCCAGCAGCCAAGATCCAGGGCGAGACAATTCACCCCTCCACTTT	CASSQDPGRDNSPLHF
-	TRBV6-5	TRBJ1-1	-	TGTGCCAGCAGTTCGCCAGGGGCCGCTCCCCTCTGGGCTTTCTTT	CASSSPGAAPLWAFF
once	TRBV7-2	TRBJ1-5	-	TGTGCCAGCAGCCCTTCCGGCGGTGCCAATCAGCCCCAGCATTTT	CASSPSGGANQPQHF
-	TRBV5-1	TRBJ2-5	TRBD2	TGCGCCAGCTCATGGGAGGGGGAGACCCAGTACTTC	CASSWEGETQYF
-	TRBV4-3	TRBJ1-4	TRBD1	TGCGCCAGCAGCCCCCAGGGGGGACAGGTTAATGAAAAACTGTTTTTT	CASSPQGGQVNEKLFF
-	TRBV7-6	TRBJ2-5	TRBD1	TGTGCCAGCAGCTCGACTTTGCCGGGACAGCCACAAGAGACCCAGTACTTC	CASSSTLPGQPQETQYF
-	TRBV19	TRBJ1-6	-	TGTGCCAGTAGTCAACAGGCTCCGGGGTCACCCCTCCACTTT	CASSQQAPGSPLHF